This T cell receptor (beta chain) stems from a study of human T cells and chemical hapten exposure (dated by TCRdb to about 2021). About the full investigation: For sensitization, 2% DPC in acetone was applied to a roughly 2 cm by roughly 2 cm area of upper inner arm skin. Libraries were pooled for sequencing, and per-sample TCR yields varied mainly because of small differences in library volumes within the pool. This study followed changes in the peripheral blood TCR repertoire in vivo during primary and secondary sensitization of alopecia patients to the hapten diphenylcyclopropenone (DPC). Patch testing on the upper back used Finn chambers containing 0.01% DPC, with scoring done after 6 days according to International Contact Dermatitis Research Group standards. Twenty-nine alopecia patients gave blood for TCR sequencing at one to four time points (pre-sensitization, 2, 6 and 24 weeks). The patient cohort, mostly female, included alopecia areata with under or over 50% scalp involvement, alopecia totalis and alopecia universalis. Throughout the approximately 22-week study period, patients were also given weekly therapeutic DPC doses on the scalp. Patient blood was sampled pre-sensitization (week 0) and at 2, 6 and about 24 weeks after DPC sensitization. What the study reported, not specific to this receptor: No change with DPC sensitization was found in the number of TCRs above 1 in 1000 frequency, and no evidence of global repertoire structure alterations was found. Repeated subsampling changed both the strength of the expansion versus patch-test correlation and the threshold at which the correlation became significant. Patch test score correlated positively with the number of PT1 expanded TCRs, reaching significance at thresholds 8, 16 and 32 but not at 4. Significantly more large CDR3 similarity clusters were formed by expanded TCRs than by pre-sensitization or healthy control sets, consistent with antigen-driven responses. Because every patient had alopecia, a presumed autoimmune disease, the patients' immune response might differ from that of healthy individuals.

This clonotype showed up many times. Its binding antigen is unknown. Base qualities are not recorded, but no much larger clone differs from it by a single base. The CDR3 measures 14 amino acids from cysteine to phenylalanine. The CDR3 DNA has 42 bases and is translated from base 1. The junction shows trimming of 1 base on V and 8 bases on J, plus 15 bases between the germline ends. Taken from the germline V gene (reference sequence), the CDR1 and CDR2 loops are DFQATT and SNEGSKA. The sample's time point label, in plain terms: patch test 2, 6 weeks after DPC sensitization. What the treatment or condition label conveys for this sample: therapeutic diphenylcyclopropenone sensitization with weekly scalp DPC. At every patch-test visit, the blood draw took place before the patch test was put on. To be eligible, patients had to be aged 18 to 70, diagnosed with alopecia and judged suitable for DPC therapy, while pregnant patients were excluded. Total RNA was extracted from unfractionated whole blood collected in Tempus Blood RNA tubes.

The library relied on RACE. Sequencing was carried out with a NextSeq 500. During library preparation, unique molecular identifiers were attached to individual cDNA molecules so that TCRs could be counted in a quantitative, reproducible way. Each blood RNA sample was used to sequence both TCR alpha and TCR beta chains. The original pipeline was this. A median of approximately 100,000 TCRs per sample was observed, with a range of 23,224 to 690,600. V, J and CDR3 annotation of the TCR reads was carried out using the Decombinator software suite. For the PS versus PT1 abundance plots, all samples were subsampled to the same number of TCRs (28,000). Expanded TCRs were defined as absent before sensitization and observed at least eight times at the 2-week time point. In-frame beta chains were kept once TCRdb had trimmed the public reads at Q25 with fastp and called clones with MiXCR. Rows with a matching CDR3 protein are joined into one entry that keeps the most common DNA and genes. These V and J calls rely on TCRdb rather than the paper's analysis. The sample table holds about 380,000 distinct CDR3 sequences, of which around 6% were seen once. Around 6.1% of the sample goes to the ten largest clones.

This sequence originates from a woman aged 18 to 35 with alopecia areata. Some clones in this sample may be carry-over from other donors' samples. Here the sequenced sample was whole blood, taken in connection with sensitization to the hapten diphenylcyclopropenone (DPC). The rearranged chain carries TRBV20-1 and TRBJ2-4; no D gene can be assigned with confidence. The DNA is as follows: TGCAGTGCTAGAGTAGGGCACGGAGTAGACATTCAGTACTTC. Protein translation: CSARVGHGVDIQYF.